The 25 T cell receptor beta chains reported below all come from one sample, sequenced in a study of cytomegalovirus exposure and HLA in healthy donors. Libraries were prepared by immunoSEQ multiplex PCR; TCRdb keeps only in-frame clonotypes and omits some of them. The sample has some 110,000 clones, less than 90% seen once. The sequenced material came from PBMCs. Receptors originate from a man between 18 and 29 years old in good health and CMV-seropositive.

The chain uses TRBV5-1 and TRBJ2-2, with D possibly being TRBD1 (6 bases). CDR3 length: 14 amino acids. Trimming removed 4 bases from V and 1 base from J, with 8 bases in between. Per the germline V gene, CDR1 is SGHRS and CDR2 is YFSETQ. As DNA, the CDR3 is TGCGCCAGCAGCCAGGGACAGAACACCGGGGAGCTGTTTTTT. It encodes CASSQGQNTGELFF.

The J gene is TRBJ1-6, the V gene TRBV28; TRBD1 agrees at 7 bases. The V gene's germline CDR1 is MDHEN and CDR2 SYDVKM. CDR3 size: 15 residues. V lost 2 bases and J lost 10; bases outside the gene matches: 8. The CDR3 DNA follows: TGTGCCAGCAGTTTACTGAAGGGGGCAGGGTCACCCCTCCACTTT. Protein product: CASSLLKGAGSPLHF. The whole variable domain, filled in from reference TRBV28 and TRBJ1-6, reads DVKVTQSSRYLVKRTGEKVFLECVQDMDHENMFWYRQDPGLGLRLIYFSYDVKMKEKGDIPEGYSVSREKKERFSLILESASTNQTSMYLCASSLLKGAGSPLHFGNGTRLTVT.

This rearrangement joins TRBV5-1 to TRBJ1-1, with D unclear. The CDR3 contains 13 residues. Germline V gene sequence: CDR1 SGHRS, CDR2 YFSETQ. Trimming took 5 bases from V and 0 from J, leaving 8 bases between them. The CDR3, as DNA: TGCGCCAGCAGGGAGGGAATGAACACTGAAGCTTTCTTT. Translating it yields CASREGMNTEAFF.

The V and J genes are TRBV6-4 and TRBJ2-1; TRBD2 matches 11 bases. This CDR3 has 14 amino acids. Trimming cost V 4 bases and J 6 bases; bases outside gene matches: 2. Looked up from germline, CDR1 is MRHNA and CDR2 is SNTAGT. The CDR3 bases are TGTGCCAGCAGTGTTAGCGGGGGGGCCAATGAGCAGTTCTTC. Encoded protein: CASSVSGGANEQFF.

The CDR3 sequence is CASTQGTSGTIAETQYF. CDR3 coding DNA: TGTGCCAGCACCCAAGGGACTAGCGGAACCATTGCGGAGACCCAGTACTTC. This chain links TRBV2 with TRBJ2-5; 11 bases map to TRBD2. V trimming: 7 bases; J trimming: 5 bases; junction bases outside the gene matches: 15. The germline V gene encodes CDR1 SNHLY and CDR2 FYNNEI. CDR3 length equals 17 residues. Together with reference TRBV2 and TRBJ2-5, the CDR3 gives the full variable domain: EPEVTQTPSHQVTQMGQEVILRCVPISNHLYFYWYRQILGQKVEFLVSFYNNEISEKSEIFDDQFSVERPDGSNFTLKIRSTKLEDSAMYFCASTQGTSGTIAETQYFGPGTRLLVL.

The chain has TRBV29-1 and TRBJ1-1; weak D call: TRBD1 (6 bases). This CDR3 has 13 amino acids. In germline, CDR1 is SQVTM, CDR2 ANQGSEA. As DNA, the CDR3 is TGCAGTCATTCCATGGGGGGCGGGGGAGAAGCTTTCTTT. Protein sequence: CSHSMGGGGEAFF.

A remark on this clone: Other nucleotide sequences in the sample specify the same CDR3. J is TRBJ2-3 and V is TRBV5-1; TRBD1 matches at 10 bases. Trimming cost V 3 bases and J 1 base; bases outside gene matches: 2. Germline V CDR1 and CDR2: SGHRS, YFSETQ. The CDR3 is made up of 15 amino acids. This chain's CDR3 is CASSSGTGGTDTQYF. The DNA of the CDR3 is TGCGCCAGCAGCTCCGGGACAGGGGGCACAGATACGCAGTATTTT.

The CDR3 sequence: CASSLVTGGNTIYF. CDR3 bases: TGTGCCAGCAGCTTAGTGACGGGTGGAAACACCATATATTTT. J is TRBJ1-3 and V is TRBV7-2; D not certain. The CDR3 extends over 14 amino acids. V was clipped by 1 base and J by 3 bases, with 7 bases between them. The V gene's germline CDR1 is SGHTA and CDR2 FQGNSA.

The chain is built from TRBV7-2 and TRBJ1-1; possible D gene TRBD1, 6 bases. V lost 4 bases and J lost 0, with 15 bases in between. CDR1 is SGHTA, CDR2 FQGNSA, per germline. The CDR3 length is 16 residues. The CDR3 bases are TGTGCCAGCAGCTACACAGGGTGGGAGATGAACACTGAAGCTTTCTTT. Translated, it gives CASSYTGWEMNTEAFF.

The chain combines TRBV6-5 with TRBJ2-1; D call uncertain. The CDR3 extends over 12 amino acids. Germline loops: CDR1 MNHEY, CDR2 SVGAGI. V was pared by 6 bases and J by 6 bases, with 9 bases between. The CDR3 nucleotides are TGTGCCAGCAGATCGGTTGGCAATGAGCAGTTCTTC. This sequence encodes CASRSVGNEQFF.

The chain carries TRBV18 and TRBJ2-7; the match to TRBD1 covers 10 bases. The CDR3 consists of 13 residues. V trimming: 8 bases; J trimming: 5 bases; junction bases outside the gene matches: 6. The germline V gene has CDR1 KGHSH and CDR2 LQKENI. The chain's CDR3 is CASQDGQGDEQYF. In nucleotides, the CDR3 is TGTGCCAGCCAGGACGGACAGGGGGACGAGCAGTACTTC.

This sequence joins TRBV6-4 and TRBJ2-2; 8 bases align to TRBD2. With V trimmed by 0 bases and J by 3 bases, 3 bases remained unmatched. CDR1 is MRHNA and CDR2 is SNTAGT in the germline V gene. The CDR3 has 16 amino acids. The CDR3: CASSDSGSGDTGELFF. Here the CDR3 DNA reads TGTGCCAGCAGTGACTCTGGTAGCGGGGACACCGGGGAGCTGTTTTTT.

A few counts support this clone. The rearrangement links TRBV10-1 to TRBJ1-2, with D tentatively TRBD1 (5 bases). Trimming removed 4 bases at V and 8 bases at J, with 14 bases between. The CDR3 totals 13 residues. The germline CDR1 and CDR2 sequences are WNHNN and SYGVQD (reference sequence). CDR3 amino acids: CASSAQQESGYTF. As DNA, the CDR3 is TGCGCCAGCAGTGCCCAACAGGAGTCCGGCTACACCTTC.

This sequence joins TRBV7-9 and TRBJ2-3, with 7 bases that match TRBD1. This CDR3 comprises 13 residues. Germline lookup yields CDR1 SEHNR and CDR2 FQNEAQ (reference sequence). Trimming cost V 2 bases and J 4 bases; bases outside gene matches: 0. DNA for the CDR3: TGTGCCAGCAGCTTACAGGGGGCAGATACGCAGTATTTT. The encoded protein is CASSLQGADTQYF.

This clone has more than one count but fewer than ten. This chain joins TRBV15 and TRBJ2-3, with 8 nucleotides matching TRBD1. The CDR3 spans 14 residues. V lost 8 bases and J lost 2; bases outside the gene matches: 6. Per germline, CDR1 LNHNV and CDR2 YYDKDF (reference sequence). The CDR3 DNA follows: TGTGCCACCTCACCGGGACAGGTCACAGATACGCAGTATTTT. It codes for CATSPGQVTDTQYF.

V and J are TRBV6-1 and TRBJ1-5; 8 positions match TRBD1. The junction had 7 bases not matched to a gene; V was cut back by 4 bases and J by 5 bases. The CDR3 has 15 amino acids. Per germline, CDR1 MNHNS and CDR2 SASEGT. CDR3 protein: CASSAGRGPYQPQHF. The CDR3 coding sequence is TGTGCCAGCAGTGCGGGCAGGGGGCCGTATCAGCCCCAGCATTTT.

This chain links TRBV30 with TRBJ1-5; D is ambiguous. This CDR3 contains 14 residues. Germline V gene lookup returns CDR1 GTSNPN and CDR2 SVGIG (reference sequence). V dropped 4 bases and J dropped 4 bases, with 14 bases sitting between them. This chain's CDR3 is CAWNPGLGNQPQHF. As DNA, the CDR3 is TGTGCCTGGAACCCGGGGTTGGGGAATCAGCCCCAGCATTTT. The whole variable domain, filled in from reference TRBV30 and TRBJ1-5, reads SQTIHQWPATLVQPVGSPLSLECTVEGTSNPNLYWYRQAAGRGLQLLFYSVGIGQISSEVPQNLSASRPQDRQFILSSKKLLLSDSGFYLCAWNPGLGNQPQHFGDGTRLSIL.

This clone was counted a single time. The V call is TRBV4-1, the J call TRBJ2-7, with D perhaps matching TRBD1 (6 bases). This CDR3 comprises 14 residues. The germline V and J ends were trimmed by 2 bases and 4 bases, with 12 bases remaining between them. Germline V CDR1 and CDR2: MGHRA, YSYEKL. CDR3 bases: TGCGCCAGCAGCCAACCCCTCACAGGGTACGAGCAGTACTTC. Residues: CASSQPLTGYEQYF.

The chain employs TRBV7-9 and TRBJ2-5; 10 bases align to TRBD1. The CDR3 runs to 15 residues. V was clipped by 3 bases and J by 2 bases; unmatched bases: 3. Germline CDR1 is SEHNR and CDR2 is FQNEAQ (reference sequence). CDR3 loop: CASSFDRGRQETQYF. DNA of the CDR3: TGTGCCAGCAGCTTCGACAGGGGGCGACAAGAGACCCAGTACTTC.

The CDR3 nucleotides are TGTGCCAGCAGCCAAGAAACTTATAACAGGGATTCATCCGGGGAGCTGTTTTTT. It codes for CASSQETYNRDSSGELFF. The chain joins TRBV14 to TRBJ2-2, with D tentatively TRBD1 (6 bases). Germline CDR1 and CDR2: SGHDN and FVKESK. This CDR3 comprises 18 residues. The germline V and J ends were trimmed by 0 bases and 6 bases, with 20 bases remaining between them.

This clone was detected only a few times. V usage is TRBV6-4 and J usage is TRBJ2-1; 8 bases line up with TRBD2. Trimming removed 2 bases from V and 5 bases from J; junction bases left unmatched: 5. The germline gives CDR1 MRHNA, CDR2 SNTAGT. The CDR3 runs to 15 residues. DNA of the CDR3: TGTGCCAGCAGTGACAGCGGGGGATCCAACAATGAGCAGTTCTTC. This translates into CASSDSGGSNNEQFF.

The CDR3 is CASSLSGRNTGELFF. The CDR3 DNA reads as TGCGCCAGCAGCTTAAGCGGGCGTAACACCGGGGAGCTGTTTTTT. V gene TRBV5-1 combines with J gene TRBJ2-2; a weak D match, TRBD2 (6 bases). The CDR3 is 15 amino acids. V lost 2 bases and J lost 2, with 10 bases in between. Germline CDR1 and CDR2: SGHRS and YFSETQ.

The chain is built from TRBV9 and TRBJ1-3; 7 nucleotides line up with TRBD1. The CDR3 totals 14 residues. The V segment lost 3 bases and the J segment 9 bases; nucleotides outside the gene matches: 9. Germline loops: CDR1 SGDLS, CDR2 YYNGEE. In DNA form, the CDR3 reads TGTGCCAGCAGCGGCGGGACAGCTTTTGGCACCATATATTTT. Its translation: CASSGGTAFGTIYF. The complete variable domain, with remaining parts taken from reference TRBV9 and TRBJ1-3, reads DSGVTQTPKHLITATGQRVTLRCSPRSGDLSVYWYQQSLDQGLQFLIQYYNGEERAKGNILERFSAQQFPDLHSELNLSSLELGDSALYFCASSGGTAFGTIYFGEGSWLTVV.

The CDR3 coding sequence is TGTGCCAGCAGCTTGGCCGGTAGCGGGGGGGCCAATGAGCAGTTCTTC. This codes for CASSLAGSGGANEQFF. This chain uses TRBV5-4 with TRBJ2-1; 11 nucleotides match TRBD2. Trimming took 0 bases from V and 6 from J; bases not matched to a gene: 5. Germline values: CDR1 SGHNT, CDR2 YYREEE (reference sequence). The CDR3 runs to 16 residues. Combining the CDR3 with reference TRBV5-4 and TRBJ2-1 gives the whole variable domain ETGVTQSPTHLIKTRGQQVTLRCSSQSGHNTVSWYQQALGQGPQFIFQYYREEENGRGNFPPRFSGLQFPNYSSELNVNALELDDSALYLCASSLAGSGGANEQFFGPGTRLTVL.

The rearrangement joins TRBV6-5 to TRBJ1-2; TRBD1 aligns across 9 bases. Germline CDR1 and CDR2: MNHEY and SVGAGI. Unmatched junction bases numbered 1, after V lost 0 bases and J lost 2 bases. The CDR3 totals 15 residues. The CDR3 region has the DNA TGTGCCAGCAGTTACTCGGGACAGGGCAACTATGGCTACACCTTC. Translation gives CASSYSGQGNYGYTF.